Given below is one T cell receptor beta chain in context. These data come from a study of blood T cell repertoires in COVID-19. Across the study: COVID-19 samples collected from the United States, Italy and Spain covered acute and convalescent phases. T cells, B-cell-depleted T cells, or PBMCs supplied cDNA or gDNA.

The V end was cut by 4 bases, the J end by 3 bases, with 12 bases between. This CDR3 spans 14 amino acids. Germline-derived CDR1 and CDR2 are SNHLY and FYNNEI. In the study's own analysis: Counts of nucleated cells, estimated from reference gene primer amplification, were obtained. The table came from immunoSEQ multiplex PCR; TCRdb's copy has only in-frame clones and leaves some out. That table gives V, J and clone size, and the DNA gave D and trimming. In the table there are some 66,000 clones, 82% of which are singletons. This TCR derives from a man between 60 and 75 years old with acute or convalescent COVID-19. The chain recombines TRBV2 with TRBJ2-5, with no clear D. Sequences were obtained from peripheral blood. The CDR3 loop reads CASSALRSEETQYF. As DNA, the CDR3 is TGTGCCAGCAGTGCTCTGCGTTCCGAAGAGACCCAGTACTTC.